The clone carrying this T cell receptor beta chain was seen many times. Time point indicated: newly diagnosed GD, antithyroid drugs for less than 3 months. The TCR library was made from RNA that had been extracted from PBMCs in TRIzol. EDTA tubes were used for drawing 8.5 to 9 milliliters of peripheral blood. The data originate from a study of regulatory T cells in long-lasting Graves disease. Building the TCR beta libraries relied on iRepertoire HTBI primers, and CDR3 regions underwent Arm-PCR. MiXCR, applied by TCRdb to the multiplex PCR reads, yields one record per CDR3 protein. The sample has about 220,000 distinct CDR3 sequences, approximately 19% seen once. This sample also appeared in a second study, on T cells in Graves' hyperthyroidism and ophthalmopathy. That report notes: Patients were aged 18 to 65, had disease duration under 2 months, and had newly diagnosed hyperthyroidism.

The source was peripheral blood mononuclear cells (PBMCs), collected at new diagnosis, from a patient treated with antithyroid drugs. This receptor was identified in a woman in her 30s with Graves disease.

CDR3 DNA: TGCGCCAGCAGCTTCAGCGGGAGGGCCGGGGAGCTGTTTTTT. The encoded protein is CASSFSGRAGELFF. The chain employs TRBV5-1 and TRBJ2-2; 10 positions match TRBD2. The CDR3 is 14 residues long. The J segment lost 6 bases and the V segment lost 2 bases, leaving 1 base of the junction unmatched. Germline V gives CDR1 SGHRS, CDR2 YFSETQ.